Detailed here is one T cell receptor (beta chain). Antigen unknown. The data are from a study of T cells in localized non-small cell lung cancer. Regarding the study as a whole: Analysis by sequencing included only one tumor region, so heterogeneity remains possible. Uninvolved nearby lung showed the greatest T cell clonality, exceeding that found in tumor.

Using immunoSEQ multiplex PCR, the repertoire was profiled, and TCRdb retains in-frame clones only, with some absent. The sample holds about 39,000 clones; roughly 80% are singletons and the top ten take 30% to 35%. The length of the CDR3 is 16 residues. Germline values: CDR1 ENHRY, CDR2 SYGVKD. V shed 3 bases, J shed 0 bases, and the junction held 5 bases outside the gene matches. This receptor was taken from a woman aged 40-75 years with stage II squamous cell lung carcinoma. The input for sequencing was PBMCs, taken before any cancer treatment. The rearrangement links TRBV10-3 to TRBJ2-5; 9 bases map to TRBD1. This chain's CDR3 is CAISDIGTGYQETQYF. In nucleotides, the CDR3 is TGTGCCATCAGTGATATTGGGACAGGGTACCAAGAGACCCAGTACTTC.